What follows are 13 T cell receptor beta chains derived from one specimen sequenced in a study of cytomegalovirus exposure and HLA in healthy donors. Amplification used 60 Vbeta primers and 13 Jbeta primers. TCRdb's table, derived via immunoSEQ multiplex PCR, lists solely in-frame clones and lacks some. The sample gives around 120,000 clones, around 82% of which show up once; more than 1.5% is in the top ten. What was sequenced was PBMCs. Source of these receptors: a boy aged 5-17 years in good health and CMV-seronegative.

The chain carries TRBV11-2 and TRBJ1-3; no reliable D call. CDR3 size: 13 residues. Germline V gene data show CDR1 as SGHAT and CDR2 as FQNNGV. Trimming left V 6 bases short and J 0 bases short, with 6 bases between. CDR3 coding DNA: TGTGCCAGCAGACTTTACTCTGGAAACACCATATATTTT. The encoded protein is CASRLYSGNTIYF.

The rearrangement joins TRBV4-1 to TRBJ2-7, with TRBD1 matching over 8 bases. The ends lost 0 bases at V and 7 bases at J; junction bases unmatched: 14. CDR3 size: 17 residues. Germline assignment: CDR1 MGHRA and CDR2 YSYEKL. CDR3 nucleotide sequence: TGCGCCAGCAGCCAAGATCTCGCCAGGGGGCGTTCAGGGGAGCAGTACTTC. Translating gives CASSQDLARGRSGEQYF.

V and J are TRBV6-6 and TRBJ1-5; TRBD1 agrees at 9 bases. The CDR3 has 15 residues. In germline, CDR1 is MNHNY, CDR2 SVGAGI (reference sequence). V dropped 5 bases and J dropped 4; count of bases not matched to a gene: 6. CDR3 sequence (DNA): TGTGCCAGCAGTACTAGCGGACAGGGGAATCAGCCCCAGCATTTT. It codes for CASSTSGQGNQPQHF.

The chain joins TRBV2 to TRBJ2-7; 15 bases agree with TRBD2. CDR3 length: 17 residues. CDR1 and CDR2 (germline): SNHLY, FYNNEI. J gave up 1 base and V 6 bases, and 7 bases lay outside the gene matches. For the CDR3, the DNA is TGTGCCAGCAGCTCAGGGACTAGCGGGAGGAATTCCTACGAGCAGTACTTC. It translates to CASSSGTSGRNSYEQYF.

The J gene is TRBJ2-7, the V gene TRBV27; 13 bases fit TRBD2. The CDR3 contains 16 residues. The V gene end was trimmed by 5 bases and the J gene end by 2 bases; junction bases not matched to a gene: 6. CDR1 is MNHEY, CDR2 SMNVEV, per germline (reference sequence). CDR3 in DNA: TGTGCCAGCAGTCCCATAGGGACTAGCGGGGCCTACGAGCAGTACTTC. Protein: CASSPIGTSGAYEQYF.

The V gene is TRBV19, the J gene TRBJ1-1, with 8 bases fitting TRBD1. The CDR3 runs to 13 residues. V trimming: 7 bases; J trimming: 3 bases; junction bases outside the gene matches: 4. CDR1 is LNHDA and CDR2 is SQIVND in the germline V gene (reference sequence). Written as DNA, the CDR3 is TGTGCCAGTACCCCGACAGGGGACACTGAAGCTTTCTTT. Translating it yields CASTPTGDTEAFF. Supplemented by reference TRBV19 and TRBJ1-1, the full variable domain reads DGGITQSPKYLFRKEGQNVTLSCEQNLNHDAMYWYRQDPGQGLRLIYYSQIVNDFQKGDIAEGYSVSREKKESFPLTVTSAQKNPTAFYLCASTPTGDTEAFFGQGTRLTVV.

The chain joins TRBV7-9 to TRBJ2-3, with 13 bases that match TRBD2. Trimming cost V 5 bases and J 4 bases; bases outside gene matches: 3. Germline values: CDR1 SEHNR, CDR2 FQNEAQ (reference sequence). The CDR3 contains 15 residues. The CDR3 DNA reads as TGTGCCAGCAGCCGGACTAGCGGGGGTCCAGATACGCAGTATTTT. Translation: CASSRTSGGPDTQYF.

The CDR3 loop reads CASNRRNQPQHF. The CDR3, as DNA: TGTGCCAGTAACCGCAGGAATCAGCCCCAGCATTTT. The chain carries TRBV19 and TRBJ1-5, with unresolved D. The ends were cut back, 7 bases at V and 4 bases at J, with 8 bases in the middle. This CDR3 has 12 amino acids. CDR1 is LNHDA and CDR2 is SQIVND in the germline V gene (reference sequence).

The V gene is TRBV10-3, the J gene TRBJ1-2, with unresolved D. The CDR3 sequence is 11 residues long. Trimming pared 2 bases from V and 7 bases from J, leaving 5 bases between. CDR1 and CDR2 (germline): ENHRY, SYGVKD. CDR3: CAISERGGYTF. The DNA for the CDR3 is TGTGCCATCAGTGAGCGGGGTGGCTACACCTTC.

The chain combines TRBV6-1 with TRBJ1-2, with 7 nucleotides matching TRBD1. Germline V gene sequence: CDR1 MNHNS, CDR2 SASEGT. V shed 11 bases and J 5 bases; nucleotides not matched to a gene: 5. The CDR3 is 11 residues long. The CDR3, as DNA: TGTGCCCTCCAGGGGGTATATGGCTACACCTTC. This codes for CALQGVYGYTF.

V usage is TRBV5-5 and J usage is TRBJ1-2; the D is unclear. The germline V gene has CDR1 SGHKS and CDR2 YYEKEE (reference sequence). This CDR3 spans 13 amino acids. Trimming removed 0 bases at V and 10 bases at J, with 13 bases between. The CDR3 is CASSLDSMRPYTF. The CDR3 coding sequence is TGTGCCAGCAGCTTGGATTCGATGAGGCCCTACACCTTC.

The rearrangement links TRBV11-2 to TRBJ1-6; D is ambiguous. Germline loops: CDR1 SGHAT, CDR2 FQNNGV. There are 18 residues in the CDR3. The V gene lost 4 bases and the J gene lost 10 bases, with 26 bases spanning the gap. The CDR3 spells CASSSSGGGERHRSPLHF. CDR3 nucleotides: TGTGCCAGCAGCTCAAGCGGAGGTGGGGAACGTCATAGGTCACCCCTCCACTTT.

The chain recombines TRBV10-3 with TRBJ1-2, with 8 bases identical to TRBD1. Germline V gives CDR1 ENHRY, CDR2 SYGVKD. J was trimmed by 4 bases and V by 8 bases; bases with no gene match: 6. The CDR3 has 13 residues. CDR3 nucleotides: TGTGCCATCGTGGGACAGGATGGCTATGGCTACACCTTC. Encoded protein: CAIVGQDGYGYTF.